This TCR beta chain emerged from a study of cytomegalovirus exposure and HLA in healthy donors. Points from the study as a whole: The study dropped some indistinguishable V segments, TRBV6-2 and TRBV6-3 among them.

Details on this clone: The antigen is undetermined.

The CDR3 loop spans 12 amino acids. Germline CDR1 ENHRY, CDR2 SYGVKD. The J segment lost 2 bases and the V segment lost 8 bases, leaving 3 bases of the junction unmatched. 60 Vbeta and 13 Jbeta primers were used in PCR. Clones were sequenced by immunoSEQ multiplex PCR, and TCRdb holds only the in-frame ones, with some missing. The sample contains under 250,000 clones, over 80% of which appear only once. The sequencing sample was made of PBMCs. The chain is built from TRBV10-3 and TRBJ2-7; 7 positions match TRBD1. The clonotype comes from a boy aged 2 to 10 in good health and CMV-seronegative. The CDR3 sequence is CAIARGTYEQYF. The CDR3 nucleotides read TGTGCCATCGCCAGGGGGACCTACGAGCAGTACTTC.